This T cell receptor beta chain was sequenced in a study of healthy donors' naive CD4 and CD8 T cells. Study-wide background: All functional IMGT TCR alpha variants were covered by new primers. Study conclusions and caveats: Around 14% of CD4/CD8 propensity variance appeared explained by V, J and CDR3 charge. A reported CD4+/CD8+ bias affected most V and J genes in naive cells.

With regard to this clonotype: As yet, its antigen is unknown. The junction does not match germline at one end; this may be a read error.

A linear amplification protocol produced the TCR libraries from approximately 460 ng of total RNA. MiXCR, run by TCRdb on the reads, gives a single entry per CDR3 protein. The data show about 200,000 distinct CDR3 sequences, around 74% seen once. Germline V gives CDR1 MNHEY, CDR2 SMNVEV (reference sequence). The CDR3 extends over 12 amino acids. Naive T cells were sorted: CD4+CD8-CD45RO-CD45RA+ for CD4+, CD8+CD4-CD45RA+CD27bright for CD8+. This chain uses TRBV27 with TRBJ2-3; D gene unclear. Input material: naive CD4+ and CD8+ T cells sorted from blood, pooled from several donors. This TCR was recovered from a pool of human donors in good health; the sample pools cells from several healthy donors. CDR3 in amino acids: CASSPTPETQYF. The CDR3, as DNA: TGTGCCAGCAGTCCTACCCCAGAAACGCAGTATTTT.